The 31 T cell receptor beta chains below were found in one sample sequenced in a study of radiotherapy plus CTLA-4 blockade in lung cancer. Profiled with immunoSEQ multiplex PCR; TCRdb holds only in-frame clones, not every one. The repertoire consists of about 51,000 clones, with around 79% occurring once and the leading ten covering about 8%. The source was peripheral blood, collected from a patient treated with radiotherapy plus ipilimumab. The receptor set was obtained from a human donor with non-small cell lung cancer who had a complete response to radiotherapy plus ipilimumab.

The table lists this clone with a count of one. J is TRBJ2-5 and V is TRBV5-1; 10 bases fit TRBD1. CDR3 length equals 16 residues. J gave up 4 bases and V 7 bases, and 13 bases lay outside the gene matches. Germline V gene data show CDR1 as SGHRS and CDR2 as YFSETQ. CDR3 residues: CASSAPGTGEGETQYF. CDR3 DNA sequence: TGCGCCAGCTCCGCCCCCGGGACAGGGGAAGGAGAGACCCAGTACTTC. The full variable domain, with the rest looked up from reference TRBV5-1 and TRBJ2-5, is KAGVTQTPRYLIKTRGQQVTLSCSPISGHRSVSWYQQTPGQGLQFLFEYFSETQRNKGNFPGRFSGRQFSNSRSEMNVSTLELGDSALYLCASSAPGTGEGETQYFGPGTRLLVL.

This chain links TRBV27 with TRBJ1-2; a weak D match, TRBD1 (5 bases). The V end was cut by 5 bases, the J end by 8 bases, with 27 bases between. Germline assignment: CDR1 MNHEY and CDR2 SMNVEV (reference sequence). The CDR3 totals 17 residues. CDR3 DNA sequence: TGTGCCAGCAGTCTTAAGTGGACCAGGGCGAGGGCGGGAGGCTACACCTTC. Its translation is CASSLKWTRARAGGYTF.

Only one count was recorded for this clone. The CDR3 is CASSGLAGGLNEQFF. The CDR3 DNA sequence: TGCGCCAGCAGCGGCTTAGCGGGGGGGCTTAATGAGCAGTTCTTC. The chain combines TRBV10-2 with TRBJ2-1; TRBD2 matches 11 bases. Germline V lookup: CDR1 WSHSY, CDR2 SAAADI. The CDR3 length is 15 residues. V shed 6 bases and J 7 bases; nucleotides not matched to a gene: 8.

The chain links TRBV5-4 to TRBJ2-2; D remains ambiguous. This CDR3 has 15 amino acids. V was pared by 0 bases and J by 5 bases, with 11 bases between. Per the germline V gene, CDR1 is SGHNT and CDR2 is YYREEE (reference sequence). DNA of the CDR3: TGTGCCAGCAGCTTGGTGGCGGAGAGAACCGGGGAGCTGTTTTTT. Amino acids: CASSLVAERTGELFF.

This chain's CDR3 is CARGGGLGNQPQHF. As DNA, the CDR3 is TGTGCCAGGGGAGGGGGTTTGGGCAATCAGCCCCAGCATTTT. V gene TRBV2 combines with J gene TRBJ1-5; maybe TRBD1 (6 bases). V lost 9 bases to trimming and J lost 2 bases, with 14 bases between them. CDR1 is SNHLY and CDR2 is FYNNEI in the germline V gene. The CDR3 has 14 amino acids.

For the CDR3, the DNA is TGTGCCAGCAGCTTGGAGTATCGGGAGACCCAGTACTTC. This encodes CASSLEYRETQYF. The rearrangement links TRBV7-2 to TRBJ2-5; D is unresolved. CDR3 length: 13 amino acids. Germline V gives CDR1 SGHTA, CDR2 FQGNSA. With 3 bases removed from V and 5 bases from J, the gap between germline ends came to 10 bases.

This chain joins TRBV6-5 and TRBJ1-5; D remains ambiguous. CDR1 and CDR2 (germline): MNHEY, SVGAGI. CDR3 size: 13 residues. The germline V and J ends were trimmed by 1 base and 7 bases, with 8 bases remaining between them. The CDR3 loop is CASSYWSGQPQHF. DNA of the CDR3: TGTGCCAGCAGTTACTGGAGCGGACAGCCCCAGCATTTT.

The V call is TRBV28, the J call TRBJ2-2, with D possibly TRBD2 on 5 matching bases. Trimming stripped 4 bases from V and 6 bases from J, with 21 bases between. Germline V gives CDR1 MDHEN, CDR2 SYDVKM. The CDR3 has 17 amino acids. The CDR3 coding sequence is TGTGCCAGCAGTTCGTTAACTTCTAGGCTCGGGGCCGGGGAGCTGTTTTTT. This sequence encodes CASSSLTSRLGAGELFF.

V is TRBV6-6 and J is TRBJ1-2, with a tentative D call TRBD1 (6 bases). The V end lost 6 bases, the J end lost 5 bases, and 16 bases lay between the germline ends. The CDR3 totals 14 residues. Germline CDR1 MNHNY, CDR2 SVGAGI (reference sequence). The CDR3 DNA reads TGTGCCAGCAGATTAACAGGGATTGGGTATGGCTACACCTTC. Amino acid sequence: CASRLTGIGYGYTF.

This chain joins TRBV4-3 and TRBJ1-2; 7 nucleotides match TRBD1. The V and J ends lost 1 base and 8 bases, in that order; junction bases with no gene match: 16. The CDR3 has 17 residues. Germline CDR1 reads LGHNA; CDR2 reads YSLEER. The CDR3 coding sequence is TGCGCCAGCAGCCAAGGTTTGGGACAGAACCGGCTAATAGGCTACACCTTC. This gives the protein CASSQGLGQNRLIGYTF.

V gene TRBV18 combines with J gene TRBJ1-2; D uncertain. Between the trimmed V and J ends, which lost 0 bases and 3 bases, there was a span of 17 bases. Germline assignment: CDR1 KGHSH and CDR2 LQKENI. CDR3 size: 17 residues. The CDR3 spells CASSPPTVADKDYGYTF. DNA of the CDR3: TGTGCCAGCTCACCACCGACCGTTGCTGACAAGGACTATGGCTACACCTTC.

V gene TRBV6-1 combines with J gene TRBJ2-5; 9 bases align to TRBD1. Trimming took 4 bases from V and 2 from J; bases not matched to a gene: 2. Germline V gene lookup returns CDR1 MNHNS and CDR2 SASEGT. The CDR3 is 14 residues long. The CDR3 DNA sequence: TGTGCCAGCAGTGTCGGGACAGGGCAAGAGACCCAGTACTTC. This codes for CASSVGTGQETQYF.

This clone was found once. The V and J genes are TRBV19 and TRBJ2-5; D is possibly TRBD1 (6 bases). The CDR3 consists of 14 residues. Germline assignment: CDR1 LNHDA and CDR2 SQIVND (reference sequence). The V and J ends lost 3 bases and 1 base respectively, with 9 bases between them. Written as DNA, the CDR3 is TGTGCCAGTAGTATTGGACAGATCCAAGAGACCCAGTACTTC. Residues: CASSIGQIQETQYF.

The gene calls are TRBV10-3 and TRBJ1-1; D might be TRBD1 (6 bases). CDR1 is ENHRY, CDR2 SYGVKD, per germline. This CDR3 comprises 14 residues. The V gene lost 4 bases and the J gene lost 3 bases, with 12 bases spanning the gap. The CDR3 loop reads CAISGGGLYTEAFF. The CDR3 DNA follows: TGTGCCATCAGTGGAGGGGGTCTGTACACTGAAGCTTTCTTT.

This chain connects TRBV10-3 to TRBJ1-1; D unclear. Germline CDR1 and CDR2: ENHRY and SYGVKD. Trimming stripped 8 bases from V and 0 bases from J, with 16 bases between. There are 15 residues in the CDR3. Here the CDR3 reads CAISPRNELNTEAFF. The DNA of the CDR3 is TGTGCCATCTCTCCTCGTAACGAGTTGAACACTGAAGCTTTCTTT.

The chain links TRBV18 to TRBJ1-1; 7 nucleotides match TRBD1. The CDR3 is 14 residues long. V gave up 4 bases and J gave up 2 bases; unmatched junction bases: 4. In germline, CDR1 is KGHSH, CDR2 LQKENI. The CDR3 region is CASSQYRGNTEAFF. The DNA for the CDR3 is TGTGCCAGCTCACAGTACAGGGGCAACACTGAAGCTTTCTTT.

The chain recombines TRBV7-9 with TRBJ2-5, with D possibly matching TRBD2 (5 bases). CDR3 size: 16 residues. Trimming cost V 5 bases and J 2 bases, with 18 bases left between them. Germline V gene data show CDR1 as SEHNR and CDR2 as FQNEAQ (reference sequence). The CDR3 loop is CASSQSSGLPQETQYF. Written as DNA, the CDR3 is TGTGCCAGCAGCCAGTCGAGCGGACTTCCTCAAGAGACCCAGTACTTC.

The chain employs TRBV27 and TRBJ1-2; the D gene is possibly TRBD1 (6 bases). Trimming took 6 bases from V and 8 from J, leaving 16 bases between them. Germline V lookup: CDR1 MNHEY, CDR2 SMNVEV (reference sequence). CDR3 length equals 13 residues. The CDR3 sequence: CASRLSRGEGYTF. In DNA, the CDR3 is TGTGCCAGCAGACTATCCAGGGGAGAAGGCTACACCTTC.

This clone appeared a single time. The chain uses TRBV11-2 and TRBJ1-5; D is ambiguous. This CDR3 comprises 15 residues. The germline V gene has CDR1 SGHAT and CDR2 FQNNGV. V lost 3 bases to trimming and J lost 6 bases, with 15 bases between them. CDR3: CASSFTAGNGQPQHF. The CDR3 nucleotides are TGTGCCAGCAGCTTTACGGCAGGTAATGGTCAGCCCCAGCATTTT.

The chain employs TRBV5-1 and TRBJ2-7, with D possibly TRBD2 on 6 matching bases. Trimming cost V 4 bases and J 8 bases, with 19 bases left between them. The CDR3 covers 14 residues. From germline, CDR1 is SGHRS and CDR2 YFSETQ. The CDR3 region is CASSTLDYRPQQYF. CDR3 bases: TGCGCCAGCAGCACGCTGGACTACCGTCCTCAGCAGTACTTC.

The chain uses TRBV23-1 and TRBJ2-4, with no clear D. TRBV23-1 is assigned to the ORF class and has an uncertain function. V was pared by 7 bases and J by 6 bases, with 16 bases between. The CDR3 loop spans 14 amino acids. The CDR3, as DNA: TGCGCCAGCACCCTGATTGAGCCCGGAAACATTCAGTACTTC. This sequence encodes CASTLIEPGNIQYF.

This clone was counted once. The chain links TRBV27 to TRBJ2-5; perhaps TRBD2 as D (7 bases). The V end lost 3 bases, the J end lost 0 bases, and 32 bases lay between the germline ends. CDR1 and CDR2 (germline): MNHEY, SMNVEV (reference sequence). This CDR3 comprises 22 residues. CDR3 protein: CASSFSTGGYGGVECYQETQYF. CDR3 nucleotide sequence: TGTGCCAGCAGTTTTTCGACGGGGGGCTATGGAGGGGTTGAGTGTTACCAAGAGACCCAGTACTTC.

The chain carries TRBV14 and TRBJ2-3, with D possibly TRBD2 on 5 matching bases. Trimming cost V 4 bases and J 6 bases, with 14 bases left between them. The CDR3 runs to 14 residues. Germline V gene lookup returns CDR1 SGHDN and CDR2 FVKESK. The CDR3 loop reads CASSRKRESDTQYF. CDR3 nucleotide sequence: TGTGCCAGCAGCCGAAAGAGGGAGTCCGATACGCAGTATTTT.

The genes are TRBV7-2 and TRBJ1-2, with D perhaps TRBD1 (5 bases). This CDR3 spans 14 amino acids. V was cut by 1 base and J by 6 bases, with 12 bases left in between. Germline-derived CDR1 and CDR2 are SGHTA and FQGNSA. The CDR3, as DNA: TGTGCCAGCAGCTTAGGGACGGGGGACGATGGCTACACCTTC. Translated: CASSLGTGDDGYTF.

The rearrangement links TRBV18 to TRBJ2-7, with TRBD1 identical over 9 bases. Unmatched junction bases numbered 8, after V lost 5 bases and J lost 3 bases. The germline V gene has CDR1 KGHSH and CDR2 LQKENI. This CDR3 comprises 15 residues. As DNA, the CDR3 is TGTGCCAGCTCAACCGTAGGGACAGGGTTCTACGAGCAGTACGTC. It codes for CASSTVGTGFYEQYV.

V is TRBV2 and J is TRBJ2-7, with D perhaps matching TRBD2 (6 bases). Trimming removed 4 bases at V and 4 bases at J, with 8 bases between. Germline V gene lookup returns CDR1 SNHLY and CDR2 FYNNEI. This CDR3 comprises 12 residues. For the CDR3, the DNA is TGTGCCAGCAGTGTGACTAGGTACGAGCAGTACGTC. It is translated as CASSVTRYEQYV.

The chain links TRBV19 to TRBJ2-3; 9 nucleotides agree with TRBD1. Looked up from germline, CDR1 is LNHDA and CDR2 is SQIVND (reference sequence). The CDR3 consists of 15 residues. V was clipped by 3 bases and J by 5 bases; unmatched bases: 6. The CDR3 protein is CASSIRGQGRDTQYF. CDR3 nucleotides: TGTGCCAGTAGTATTAGGGGACAGGGACGAGATACGCAGTATTTT.

This clone appeared once. This chain joins TRBV5-1 and TRBJ1-1; tentative D call: TRBD1 (6 bases). Trimming shortened V by 2 bases and J by 5 bases, and 19 bases separated the two germline ends. Germline CDR1 is SGHRS and CDR2 is YFSETQ. The CDR3 is 16 amino acids. This chain's CDR3 is CASSLTPGGAATEAFF. In nucleotides, the CDR3 is TGCGCCAGCAGCTTAACGCCGGGGGGCGCGGCTACTGAAGCTTTCTTT.

This clone appeared a single time. The chain uses TRBV4-3 and TRBJ2-5, with 9 nucleotides matching TRBD2. The end of the DNA fits TRBJ2-7 better, so the J call may be wrong. Germline values: CDR1 LGHNA, CDR2 YSLEER. The CDR3 covers 17 residues. The CDR3 spells CASSQAAGGAKSYEQYF. The CDR3 nucleotides are TGCGCCAGCAGCCAAGCGGCGGGAGGGGCCAAATCCTACGAGCAGTACTTC.

For the CDR3, the DNA is TGTGCCAGCAGCTTAGGAGTCCTAGCGGGAGTCAGGAATGAGCAGTTCTTC. Translating gives CASSLGVLAGVRNEQFF. The chain links TRBV7-6 to TRBJ2-1, with 10 positions matching TRBD2. Losses at the gene ends were 1 base for V and 7 bases for J; bases not matched to a gene: 10. Germline V lookup: CDR1 SGHVS, CDR2 FNYEAQ. The CDR3 runs 17 residues.

The CDR3 protein is CAWSFSIWATTNYGYTF. The DNA for the CDR3 is TGTGCCTGGAGTTTTTCTATTTGGGCCACCACTAACTATGGCTACACCTTC. This chain joins TRBV30 and TRBJ1-2, with unresolved D. V dropped 2 bases and J dropped 0 bases, with 19 bases sitting between them. The CDR3 has 17 residues. Germline V gene sequence: CDR1 GTSNPN, CDR2 SVGIG (reference sequence).